This TCR beta chain was sequenced for a study of blood T cell repertoires in COVID-19. Study as a whole: PBMCs, B-cell-depleted T cells, or T cells provided the cDNA or gDNA that made up the material.

Assay: immunoSEQ multiplex PCR; the TCRdb copy retains only in-frame clones and omits some. This sample has 130,000 to 150,000 clones; about 86% occur once, and the top ten carry roughly 8%. From germline, CDR1 is LNHNV and CDR2 YYDKDF (reference sequence). Trimming stripped 5 bases from V and 3 bases from J, with 14 bases between. This CDR3 spans 14 amino acids. The origin of this receptor is a human donor in a cohort sampled during active COVID-19. Material: peripheral blood. The J gene is TRBJ2-7, the V gene TRBV15; tentative D call: TRBD1 (6 bases). CDR3 sequence: CATSVVLTGYEQYF. The CDR3 DNA reads TGTGCCACCAGCGTCGTCTTGACAGGCTACGAGCAGTACTTC. Full variable domain (outside the CDR3, taken from reference TRBV15 and TRBJ2-7): DAMVIQNPRYQVTQFGKPVTLSCSQTLNHNVMYWYQQKSSQAPKLLFHYYDKDFNNEADTPDNFQSRRPNTSFCFLDIRSPGLGDTAMYLCATSVVLTGYEQYFGPGTRLTVT.